This T cell receptor (beta chain) derives from a study of beta chain features in type 1 diabetes. The study's findings and limits: Shorter TCRB CDR3s, moderately but significantly so, were found in Type 1 diabetes patients in all four CD4+ subsets.

CDR1 and CDR2 from the germline V gene are MNHNS and SASEGT. The ends were cut back, 4 bases at V and 1 base at J, with 4 bases in the middle. CDR3 length: 12 residues. Expressed TCRB transcripts were sequenced, since all the RNA that had been isolated was reverse transcribed. Roughly 3.6 million reads on average were seen across naive, central memory and regulatory T cell samples. Data came from immunoSEQ multiplex PCR; TCRdb stores just in-frame clones and leaves some out. Of 330,000 or so clones in the sample, 14% are singletons; the top ten hold 6.7%. Notes on this clone: What it binds is not known. Other DNA sequences in this sample translate to the same CDR3.

The sequenced sample consisted of central memory CD4+ T cells from blood. The sequence was collected from a man aged 25-40 years in good health. J is TRBJ1-1 and V is TRBV6-1; D uncertain. The CDR3 here is CASSVGNTEAFF. DNA for the CDR3: TGTGCCAGCAGTGTCGGGAACACTGAAGCTTTCTTT.